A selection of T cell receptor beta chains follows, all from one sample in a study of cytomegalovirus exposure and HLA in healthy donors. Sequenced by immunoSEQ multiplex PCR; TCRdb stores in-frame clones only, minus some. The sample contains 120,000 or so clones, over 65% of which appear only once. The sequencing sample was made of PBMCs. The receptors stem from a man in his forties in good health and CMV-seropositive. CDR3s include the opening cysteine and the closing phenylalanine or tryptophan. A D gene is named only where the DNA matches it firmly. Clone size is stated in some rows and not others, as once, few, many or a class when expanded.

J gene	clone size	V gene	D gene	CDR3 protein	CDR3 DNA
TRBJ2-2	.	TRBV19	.	CASIQSPSNTGELFF	TGTGCCAGTATACAGAGCCCCTCGAACACCGGGGAGCTGTTTTTT
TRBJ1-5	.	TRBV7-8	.	CASTLTGGSNQPQHF	TGTGCCAGCACCCTGACAGGCGGGAGCAATCAGCCCCAGCATTTT
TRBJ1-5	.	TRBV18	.	CASSLPRLEYSNQPQHF	TGTGCCAGCTCACTGCCCCGGTTGGAGTATAGCAATCAGCCCCAGCATTTT
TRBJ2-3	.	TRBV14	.	CASSQVRELTDTQYF	TGTGCCAGCAGCCAAGTACGGGAGTTGACAGATACGCAGTATTTT
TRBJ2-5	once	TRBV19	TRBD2	CASNRAGGSETQYF	TGTGCCAGTAACCGAGCGGGAGGCTCGGAGACCCAGTACTTC
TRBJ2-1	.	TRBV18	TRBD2	CASSPDTASGRMGFSSEQFF	TGTGCCAGCTCACCAGATACGGCTAGCGGGAGGATGGGGTTTTCAAGTGAGCAGTTCTTC
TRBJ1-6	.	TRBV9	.	CASSRFSTGHNSPLHF	TGTGCCAGCAGTCGTTTTTCCACAGGGCACAATTCACCCCTCCACTTT
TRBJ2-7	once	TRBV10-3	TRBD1	CAISEAGQGLYEQYF	TGTGCCATCAGTGAAGCAGGACAGGGGCTATACGAGCAGTACTTC
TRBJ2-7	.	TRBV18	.	CASSPGTGLNYEQYF	TGTGCCAGCTCACCAGGAACAGGGTTAAACTACGAGCAGTACTTC
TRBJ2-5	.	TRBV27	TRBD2	CASSLWASSGETQYF	TGTGCCAGCAGTTTATGGGCGAGTAGCGGGGAGACCCAGTACTTC
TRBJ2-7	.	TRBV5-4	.	CASSSGGLTPSYEQYF	TGTGCCAGCAGCTCTGGGGGGTTAACCCCATCCTACGAGCAGTACTTC
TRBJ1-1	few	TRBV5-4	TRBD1	CASNPGGGAGNTEAFF	TGTGCCAGCAACCCGGGAGGGGGCGCAGGGAACACTGAAGCTTTCTTT
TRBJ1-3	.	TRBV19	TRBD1	CASSLDRVAGNTIYF	TGTGCCAGTAGCCTTGACAGGGTAGCTGGAAACACCATATATTTT
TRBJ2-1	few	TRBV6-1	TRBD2	CASSEVAGGPNEQFF	TGTGCCAGCAGTGAGGTAGCGGGAGGGCCTAATGAGCAGTTCTTC
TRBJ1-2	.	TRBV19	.	CASSIQDTYGYTF	TGTGCCAGTAGTATACAGGACACCTATGGCTACACCTTC
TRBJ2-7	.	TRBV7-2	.	CASSLGGQPYEQYF	TGTGCCAGCAGCTTAGGGGGGCAGCCTTACGAGCAGTACTTC
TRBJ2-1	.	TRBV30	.	CAWSLSGIYNEQFF	TGTGCCTGGAGTCTTAGCGGAATCTACAATGAGCAGTTCTTC
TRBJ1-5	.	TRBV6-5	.	CASRRQGLGNQPQHF	TGTGCCAGCAGGCGCCAGGGTTTAGGCAATCAGCCCCAGCATTTT
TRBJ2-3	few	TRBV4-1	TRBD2	CASSQVASGRDTDTQYF	TGCGCCAGCAGCCAAGTGGCTAGCGGGAGGGACACAGATACGCAGTATTTT
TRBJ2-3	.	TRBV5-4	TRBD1	CASSSWWDRTTDTQYF	TGTGCCAGCAGTAGTTGGTGGGACAGAACCACAGATACGCAGTATTTT
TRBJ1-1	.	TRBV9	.	CASSPGRSTEAFF	TGTGCCAGCAGCCCCGGTCGTAGCACTGAAGCTTTCTTT
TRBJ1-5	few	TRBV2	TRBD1	CASSGQGATNQPQHF	TGTGCCAGCAGTGGGCAGGGGGCCACTAATCAGCCCCAGCATTTT
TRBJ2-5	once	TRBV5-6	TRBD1	CASRVGQLQETQYF	TGTGCCAGCAGAGTGGGACAGCTCCAAGAGACCCAGTACTTC
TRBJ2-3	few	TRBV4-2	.	CASSQDVLGGDTQYF	TGTGCCAGCAGCCAAGACGTGCTAGGGGGAGATACGCAGTATTTT